These T cell receptor beta chains were read from a single sample in a study of blood T cell repertoires in COVID-19. TCRdb's table, derived via immunoSEQ multiplex PCR, lists solely in-frame clones and lacks some. The top ten hold around 5.8% of the sample, which has about 190,000 clones, approximately 90% seen once. The sequenced sample consisted of peripheral blood. The receptors were sampled from a man aged 40-49 years with active or convalescent COVID-19. CDR3s include the opening cysteine and the closing phenylalanine or tryptophan. D genes are given only for firm matches. Where a row states a size, it is once, few, many or the class of an expanded clone; other rows omit it.

TGTGCCAGCAGTTTTGACGGGGACACCATATATTTT | CASSFDGDTIYF | TRBJ1-3 | 12 | TRBV28 | . | .
TGCAGTGCTAGTTTCGGTTCCTCCCGGGGTGGCTACACCTTC | CSASFGSSRGGYTF | TRBJ1-2 | 14 | TRBV20-1 | . | .
TGTGCCATCAGTGACACAGATAATTCACCCCTCCACTTT | CAISDTDNSPLHF | TRBJ1-6 | 13 | TRBV10-3 | . | .
TGCGCCAGCAGCTTAGCGCGGGGGGGCCTGGATGAGCAGTTCTTC | CASSLARGGLDEQFF | TRBJ2-1 | 15 | TRBV5-1 | TRBD2 | .
TGTGCCAGCAGCCGGGTCCGCCTAGCGGGAGAAGATACGCAGTATTTT | CASSRVRLAGEDTQYF | TRBJ2-3 | 16 | TRBV3-1/TRBV3-2 | TRBD2 | .
TGTGCCAGCAGCGTAGATACCCCAGCGGATGGCTACACCTTC | CASSVDTPADGYTF | TRBJ1-2 | 14 | TRBV9 | . | .
TGTGCCAGCAGTTATTCCGGCAGGGGCCTATATGGCTACACCTTC | CASSYSGRGLYGYTF | TRBJ1-2 | 15 | TRBV6-2/TRBV6-3 | . | once
TGTGCCAGCAGTTTGAAAGGGGCCCGCTACACCTTC | CASSLKGARYTF | TRBJ1-2 | 12 | TRBV12-3/TRBV12-4 | . | .
TGTGCCAGCAGCCCCGGGCTAGCCTCCTACGAGCAGTACTTC | CASSPGLASYEQYF | TRBJ2-7 | 14 | TRBV7-2 | . | .
TGTGCCATCAGGGAGACAGGGGATGGCTACACCTTC | CAIRETGDGYTF | TRBJ1-2 | 12 | TRBV10-3 | TRBD1 | .
TGTGCCAGCAGCCGCCAGGATAACTATGGCTACACCTTC | CASSRQDNYGYTF | TRBJ1-2 | 13 | TRBV4-2 | . | .
TGCGCCAGCAGCTTGGATACAGGGGCTGGAAACACCATATATTTT | CASSLDTGAGNTIYF | TRBJ1-3 | 15 | TRBV5-1 | TRBD1 | .
TGCAGCGTTCTACGACAGGGCCGCTACGAGCAGTACTTC | CSVLRQGRYEQYF | TRBJ2-7 | 13 | TRBV29-1 | TRBD1 | .
TGTGCCAGTAGTTTGAGGACAGGGACGGAACAGCCCCAGCATTTT | CASSLRTGTEQPQHF | TRBJ1-5 | 15 | TRBV19 | TRBD1 | .
TGTGCCAGCAGCTACACCCGGGACAGGGGAGAGCAGTACTTC | CASSYTRDRGEQYF | TRBJ2-7 | 14 | TRBV14 | TRBD1 | .
TGTGCCAGCAGTTCCCCCGCCCTAGCGGGATACAATGAGCAGTTCTTC | CASSSPALAGYNEQFF | TRBJ2-1 | 16 | TRBV28 | TRBD2 | .
TGTGCCAGCAGTATCGGGACAGCCCCGAACACTGAAGCTTTCTTT | CASSIGTAPNTEAFF | TRBJ1-1 | 15 | TRBV27 | TRBD1 | .
TGCGCCAGCAGCTTTATACTGGGAGTTGCGAAGACCCAGTACTTC | CASSFILGVAKTQYF | TRBJ2-5 | 15 | TRBV5-1 | . | .
TGCGCCAGCAGTCAATGGTCGGGGGACAGGGTTAACACCGGGGAGCTGTTTTTT | CASSQWSGDRVNTGELFF | TRBJ2-2 | 18 | TRBV23-1 | TRBD1 | .
TGTGCCAGCAGCAACCGACAGTACACAGATACGCAGTATTTT | CASSNRQYTDTQYF | TRBJ2-3 | 14 | TRBV7-8 | . | .
TGTGCCAGCAGGGAGGACAGGGGGCACAATGAGCAGTTCTTC | CASREDRGHNEQFF | TRBJ2-1 | 14 | TRBV6-5 | TRBD1 | .
TGTGCCAGCAGTCCCGACAGATATCAGCCCCAGCATTTT | CASSPDRYQPQHF | TRBJ1-5 | 13 | TRBV2 | . | .
TGTGCCAGCAGCCGAAACAGGGAGTATGGCTACACCTTC | CASSRNREYGYTF | TRBJ1-2 | 13 | TRBV2 | . | .
TGTGCCAGCTCACCGAACACGTTACCCGCTTCTGGTCGCGGCTTCTATGGCTACACCTTC | CASSPNTLPASGRGFYGYTF | TRBJ1-2 | 20 | TRBV18 | . | once
TGCGCCAGCCATTGGGGAGATGATAATTCACCCCTCCACTTT | CASHWGDDNSPLHF | TRBJ1-6 | 14 | TRBV5-1 | . | .
TGTGCCAGAAGCCTAGCGGGGGTACAAGAGACCCAGTACTTC | CARSLAGVQETQYF | TRBJ2-5 | 14 | TRBV2 | TRBD2 | .
TGCGCCAGCAGCCGCGGGACAGGGTTTGCCGGGGAGCTGTTTTTT | CASSRGTGFAGELFF | TRBJ2-2 | 15 | TRBV5-1 | TRBD1 | .
TGTGCCAGTAGCACGGCCGGGGGGGCTACAGATACGCAGTATTTT | CASSTAGGATDTQYF | TRBJ2-3 | 15 | TRBV19 | TRBD2 | .
TGTGCCAGCAGCCAAGGGACAGGTAGTAGTGTGGGTGAAAAACTGTTTTTT | CASSQGTGSSVGEKLFF | TRBJ1-4 | 17 | TRBV4-2 | TRBD1 | .
TGCGCCAGCAGCTTAAACAGGCTGGAAACGGAAAAACTGTTTTTT | CASSLNRLETEKLFF | TRBJ1-4 | 15 | TRBV5-1 | . | few
TGTGCCAGCAGCCTACCCAAGGGGCTGATATCTGAAGCTTTCTTT | CASSLPKGLISEAFF | TRBJ1-1 | 15 | TRBV7-2 | . | few
TGTGCCAGCAGTTTACTCTCACAGGGGGCCCTAGCCAAAAACATTCAGTACTTC | CASSLLSQGALAKNIQYF | TRBJ2-4 | 18 | TRBV28 | TRBD1 | .
TGTGCCAGCAGCTTATTAGGGACAGGGAATGAAAAACTGTTTTTT | CASSLLGTGNEKLFF | TRBJ1-4 | 15 | TRBV7-2 | TRBD1 | .
TGTGCCAGCAGGTCCACGACAGGGTTCTCCTACGAGCAGTACTTC | CASRSTTGFSYEQYF | TRBJ2-7 | 15 | TRBV2 | TRBD1 | .
TGTGCCAGCAGCATCCGGACAGGGCCAGGAACCGGGGAGCTGTTTTTT | CASSIRTGPGTGELFF | TRBJ2-2 | 16 | TRBV7-2 | TRBD1 | .
TGTGCCAGCAGCACAACTAGGACCGGGGAGCTGTTTTTT | CASSTTRTGELFF | TRBJ2-2 | 13 | TRBV7-2 | . | .
TGTGCCAGCAGCGCCGCGGGCAGCGGGGCAGATACGCAGTATTTT | CASSAAGSGADTQYF | TRBJ2-3 | 15 | TRBV7-2 | TRBD2 | once
TGTGCCACCAGTGATTTTGCTAGCGGTACCTACAATGAGCAGTTCTTC | CATSDFASGTYNEQFF | TRBJ2-1 | 16 | TRBV24-1 | TRBD2 | .
TGTGCCAGCTCACCTTTCGGTTCTACTACAGGGACGTTCACAGATACGCAGTATTTT | CASSPFGSTTGTFTDTQYF | TRBJ2-3 | 19 | TRBV18 | . | .
TGTGCCAGCAGCGTTCGCAGAGCGGGAAATTCCTACGAGCAGTACTTC | CASSVRRAGNSYEQYF | TRBJ2-7 | 16 | TRBV11-3 | TRBD2 | .
TGTGCCAGCAGCTCCTTGCCCAGCTCTGGAAACACCATATATTTT | CASSSLPSSGNTIYF | TRBJ1-3 | 15 | TRBV7-2 | . | .
TGTGCCACCAGTGATCCCCGGCTCTGGGGTGCGAGATACGGACACACAGATACGCAGTATTTT | CATSDPRLWGARYGHTDTQYF | TRBJ2-3 | 21 | TRBV24-1 | . | .